The following is a T cell receptor beta chain sequence with its context. Its antigen is still unknown. These data originate in a study of cytotoxic CD8 clonotypes in ibrutinib-treated CLL. General observations from the study: Samples from sustained-remission and progressing patients were taken at different times. Clonality, elevated at ibrutinib response, dropped back toward baseline at progression.

Sequencing sought depths of 1 in 200,000 to 1 in 1 million T cells. The method was immunoSEQ multiplex PCR; TCRdb's version includes in-frame clones alone and lacks a portion of them. The sample records almost 85,000 clones, around 84% being singletons. Germline CDR1 and CDR2: SQVTM and ANQGSEA. This CDR3 is built from 15 residues. V was shortened by 1 base and J by 0 bases, with 13 bases between the two germline ends. The V gene is TRBV29-1, the J gene TRBJ2-7; unclear D gene. Sequenced material: PBMCs, taken before ibrutinib treatment. The receptor comes from a human donor with chronic lymphocytic leukemia. The CDR3 sequence: CSVEVDRGYSYEQYF. The CDR3 DNA sequence: TGCAGCGTTGAAGTTGATCGAGGATACTCCTACGAGCAGTACTTC.